The 4 T cell receptor beta chains reported below all come from one sample, sequenced in a study of blood T cell repertoires in COVID-19. Produced via immunoSEQ multiplex PCR; TCRdb's table is partial and in-frame only. There are roughly 250,000 clones in the sample; about four fifths occur only once, and 9.6% lies in the top ten. What was sequenced was peripheral blood. The receptors derive from a woman at least 80 years old with acute or convalescent COVID-19.

The chain couples TRBV5-6 to TRBJ1-5; possible D gene TRBD1, 6 bases. This CDR3 contains 13 residues. Germline V gives CDR1 SGHDT, CDR2 YYEEEE. V lost 4 bases to trimming and J lost 4 bases, with 9 bases between them. The CDR3 nucleotides are TGTGCCAGCAGCCCCAGGGGTAATCAGCCCCAGCATTTT. This gives the protein CASSPRGNQPQHF.

The V gene is TRBV28, the J gene TRBJ2-5; D uncertain. V gave up 6 bases and J gave up 5 bases, with 19 bases separating them. CDR1 MDHEN and CDR2 SYDVKM come from the germline V gene. There are 15 residues in the CDR3. The CDR3 DNA follows: TGTGCCAGCAGCCCCCCCCCGGTCATACGGGAGACCCAGTACTTC. This gives the protein CASSPPPVIRETQYF.

This chain connects TRBV5-1 to TRBJ1-2; D is possibly TRBD1 (5 bases). CDR1 is SGHRS and CDR2 is YFSETQ in the germline V gene. V lost 3 bases, J lost 0 bases, and 12 bases lay in between. The CDR3 has 15 amino acids. The CDR3 sequence: CASSSSGGANYGYTF. DNA for the CDR3: TGCGCCAGCAGCTCCTCCGGGGGAGCTAACTATGGCTACACCTTC.

This sequence joins TRBV7-2 and TRBJ1-2; maybe TRBD1 (6 bases). V gave up 4 bases and J gave up 7 bases, with 16 bases separating them. The CDR3 has 14 residues. CDR1 is SGHTA, CDR2 FQGNSA, per germline. The CDR3 DNA reads TGTGCCAGCAGCTCCGTTGGGGGGGCGGTTGGCTACACCTTC. It translates to CASSSVGGAVGYTF.